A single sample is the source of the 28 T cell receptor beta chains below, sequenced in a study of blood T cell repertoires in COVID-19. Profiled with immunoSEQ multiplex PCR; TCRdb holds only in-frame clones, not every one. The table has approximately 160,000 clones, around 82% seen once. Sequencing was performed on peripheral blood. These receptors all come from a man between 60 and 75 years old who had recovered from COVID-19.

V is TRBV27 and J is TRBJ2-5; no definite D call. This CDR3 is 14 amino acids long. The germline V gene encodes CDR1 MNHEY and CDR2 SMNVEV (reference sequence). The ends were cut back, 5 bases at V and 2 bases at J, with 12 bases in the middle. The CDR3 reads CASSTQTSQETQYF. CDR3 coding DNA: TGTGCCAGCAGTACCCAAACATCTCAAGAGACCCAGTACTTC.

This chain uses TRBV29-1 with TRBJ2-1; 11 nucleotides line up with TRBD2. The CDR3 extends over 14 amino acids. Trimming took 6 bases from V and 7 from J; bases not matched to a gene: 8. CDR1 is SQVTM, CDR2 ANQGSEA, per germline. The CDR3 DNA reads TGCAGCGTCGACCAGCTAGCGGGGGGAAATGAGCAGTTCTTC. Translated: CSVDQLAGGNEQFF.

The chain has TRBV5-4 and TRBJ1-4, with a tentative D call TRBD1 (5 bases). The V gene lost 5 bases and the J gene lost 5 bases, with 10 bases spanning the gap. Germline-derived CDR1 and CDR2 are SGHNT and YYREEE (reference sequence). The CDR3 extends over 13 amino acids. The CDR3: CASRWGENEKLFF. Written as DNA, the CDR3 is TGTGCCAGCAGGTGGGGGGAAAATGAAAAACTGTTTTTT.

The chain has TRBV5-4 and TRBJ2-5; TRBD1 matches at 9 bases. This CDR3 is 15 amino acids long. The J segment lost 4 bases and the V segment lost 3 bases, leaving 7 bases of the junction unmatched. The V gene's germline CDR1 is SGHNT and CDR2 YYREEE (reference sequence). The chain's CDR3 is CASSWTGVGSETQYF. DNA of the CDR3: TGTGCCAGCAGCTGGACAGGGGTGGGGTCAGAGACCCAGTACTTC.

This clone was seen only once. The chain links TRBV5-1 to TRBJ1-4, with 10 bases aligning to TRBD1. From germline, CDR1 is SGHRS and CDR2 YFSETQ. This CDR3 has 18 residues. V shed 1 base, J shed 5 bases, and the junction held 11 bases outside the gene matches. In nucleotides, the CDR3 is TGCGCCAGCAGCTTGTTGAGCGCTCCGGGACAGGGGAATGAAAAACTGTTTTTT. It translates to CASSLLSAPGQGNEKLFF.

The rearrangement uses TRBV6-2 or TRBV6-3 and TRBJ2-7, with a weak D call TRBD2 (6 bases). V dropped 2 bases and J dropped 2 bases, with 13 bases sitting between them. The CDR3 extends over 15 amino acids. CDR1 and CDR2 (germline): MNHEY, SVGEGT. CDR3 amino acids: CASSYRGLSAYEQYF. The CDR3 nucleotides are TGTGCCAGCAGTTACCGGGGACTTTCAGCCTACGAGCAGTACTTC.

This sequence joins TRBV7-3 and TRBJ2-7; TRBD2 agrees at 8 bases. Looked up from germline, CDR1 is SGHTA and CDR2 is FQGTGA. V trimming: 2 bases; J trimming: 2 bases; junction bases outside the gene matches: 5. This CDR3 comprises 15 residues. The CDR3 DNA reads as TGTGCCAGCAGCTTACTAGCGGGCGGGCCCTACGAGCAGTACTTC. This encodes CASSLLAGGPYEQYF. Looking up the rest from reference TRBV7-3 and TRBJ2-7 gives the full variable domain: GAGVSQTPSNKVTEKGKYVELRCDPISGHTALYWYRQSLGQGPEFLIYFQGTGAADDSGLPNDRFFAVRPEGSVSTLKIQRTERGDSAVYLCASSLLAGGPYEQYFGPGTRLTVT.

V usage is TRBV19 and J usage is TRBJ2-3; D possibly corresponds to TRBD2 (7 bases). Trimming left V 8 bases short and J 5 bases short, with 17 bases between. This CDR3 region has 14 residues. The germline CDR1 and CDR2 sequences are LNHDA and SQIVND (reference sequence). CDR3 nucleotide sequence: TGTGCCAGTGGGAGGGGCAGGGGAATAGATACGCAGTATTTT. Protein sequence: CASGRGRGIDTQYF.

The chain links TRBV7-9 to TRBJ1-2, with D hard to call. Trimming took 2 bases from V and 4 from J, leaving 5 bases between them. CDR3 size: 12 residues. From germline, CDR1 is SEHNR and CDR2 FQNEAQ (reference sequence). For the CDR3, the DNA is TGTGCCAGCAGCTTACCTTTCTATGGCTACACCTTC. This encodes CASSLPFYGYTF.

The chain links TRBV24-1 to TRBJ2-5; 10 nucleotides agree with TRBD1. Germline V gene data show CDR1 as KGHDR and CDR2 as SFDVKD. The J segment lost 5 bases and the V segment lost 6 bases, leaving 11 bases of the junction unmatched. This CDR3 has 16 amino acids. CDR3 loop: CATSPTSGQGWETQYF. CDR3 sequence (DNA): TGTGCCACCAGTCCAACATCGGGACAGGGGTGGGAGACCCAGTACTTC.

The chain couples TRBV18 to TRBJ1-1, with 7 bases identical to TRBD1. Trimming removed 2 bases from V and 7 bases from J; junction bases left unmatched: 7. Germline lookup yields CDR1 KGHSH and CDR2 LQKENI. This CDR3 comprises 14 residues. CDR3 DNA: TGTGCCAGCTCACCAGGGTCGGACAGGCGTGAAGCTTTCTTT. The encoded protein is CASSPGSDRREAFF.

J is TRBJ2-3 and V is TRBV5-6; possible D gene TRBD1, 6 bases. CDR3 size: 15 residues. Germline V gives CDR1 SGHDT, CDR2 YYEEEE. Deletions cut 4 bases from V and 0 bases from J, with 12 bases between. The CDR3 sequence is CASSLTGTSTDTQYF. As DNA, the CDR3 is TGTGCCAGCAGCCTGACAGGAACAAGCACAGATACGCAGTATTTT.

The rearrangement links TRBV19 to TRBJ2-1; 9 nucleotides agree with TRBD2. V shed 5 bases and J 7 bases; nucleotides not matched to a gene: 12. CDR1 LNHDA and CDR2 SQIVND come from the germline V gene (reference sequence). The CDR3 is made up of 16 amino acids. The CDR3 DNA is TGTGCCAGTAGTTCACGTAGCGGGGGTGACTGGAATGAGCAGTTCTTC. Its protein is CASSSRSGGDWNEQFF.

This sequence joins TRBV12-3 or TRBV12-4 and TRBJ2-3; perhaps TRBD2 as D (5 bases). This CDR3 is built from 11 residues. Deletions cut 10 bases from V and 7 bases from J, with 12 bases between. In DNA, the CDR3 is TGTGCCACCACTAGTCCAAATACGCAGTATTTT. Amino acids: CATTSPNTQYF.

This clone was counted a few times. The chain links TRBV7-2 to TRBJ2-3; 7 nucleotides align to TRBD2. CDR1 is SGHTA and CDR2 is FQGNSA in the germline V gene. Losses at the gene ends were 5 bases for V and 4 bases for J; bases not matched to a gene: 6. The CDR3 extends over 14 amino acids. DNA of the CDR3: TGTGCCAGCAGCACCGGGGGGACGGCAGATACGCAGTATTTT. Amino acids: CASSTGGTADTQYF.

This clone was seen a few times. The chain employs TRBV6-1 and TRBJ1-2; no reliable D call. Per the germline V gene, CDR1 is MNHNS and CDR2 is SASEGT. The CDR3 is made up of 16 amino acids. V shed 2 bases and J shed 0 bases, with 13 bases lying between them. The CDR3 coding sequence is TGTGCCAGCAGTGAACCCTTCGGCGGAGCTAACTATGGCTACACCTTC. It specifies CASSEPFGGANYGYTF.

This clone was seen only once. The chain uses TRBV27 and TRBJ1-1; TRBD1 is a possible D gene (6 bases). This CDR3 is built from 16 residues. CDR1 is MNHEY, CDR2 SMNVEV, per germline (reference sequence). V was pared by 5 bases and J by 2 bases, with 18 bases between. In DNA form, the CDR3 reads TGTGCCAGCAGTCCTCACGGCAACAGGGTTAACACTGAAGCTTTCTTT. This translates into CASSPHGNRVNTEAFF.

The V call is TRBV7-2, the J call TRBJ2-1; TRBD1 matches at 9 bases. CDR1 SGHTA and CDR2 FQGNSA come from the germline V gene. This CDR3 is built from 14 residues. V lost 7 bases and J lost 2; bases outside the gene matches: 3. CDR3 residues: CASKRDRAYNEQFF. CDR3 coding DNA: TGTGCCAGCAAGCGGGACAGGGCCTACAATGAGCAGTTCTTC. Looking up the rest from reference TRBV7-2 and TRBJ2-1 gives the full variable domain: GAGVSQSPSNKVTEKGKDVELRCDPISGHTALYWYRQSLGQGLEFLIYFQGNSAPDKSGLPSDRFSAERTGGSVSTLTIQRTQQEDSAVYLCASKRDRAYNEQFFGPGTRLTVL.

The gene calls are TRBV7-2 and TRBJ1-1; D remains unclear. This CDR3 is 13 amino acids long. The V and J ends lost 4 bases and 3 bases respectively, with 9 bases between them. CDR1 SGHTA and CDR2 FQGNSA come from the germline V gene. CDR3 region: CASSSTRDTEAFF. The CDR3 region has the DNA TGTGCCAGCAGCTCTACACGGGACACTGAAGCTTTCTTT.

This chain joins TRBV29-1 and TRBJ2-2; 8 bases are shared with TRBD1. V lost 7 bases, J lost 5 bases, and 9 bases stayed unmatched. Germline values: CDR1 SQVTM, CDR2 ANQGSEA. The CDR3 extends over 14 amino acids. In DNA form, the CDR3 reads TGCAGCGCCTGGGACAGGCGAGAAACCGGGGAGCTGTTTTTT. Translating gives CSAWDRRETGELFF.

The CDR3 protein is CATKSRDRGGDNSPLHF. The CDR3, as DNA: TGTGCCACCAAATCCCGGGACAGGGGAGGAGATAATTCACCCCTCCACTTT. This sequence joins TRBV7-2 and TRBJ1-6; the match to TRBD1 covers 10 bases. CDR1 and CDR2 (germline): SGHTA, FQGNSA. CDR3 length: 17 residues. Trimming took 10 bases from V and 5 from J; bases not matched to a gene: 14.

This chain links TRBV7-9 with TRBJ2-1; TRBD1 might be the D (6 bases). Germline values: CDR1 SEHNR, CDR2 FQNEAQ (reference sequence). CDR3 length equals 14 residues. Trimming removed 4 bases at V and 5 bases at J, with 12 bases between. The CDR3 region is CASSSGQTDNEQFF. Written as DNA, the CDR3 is TGTGCCAGCAGCTCCGGACAGACCGACAATGAGCAGTTCTTC.

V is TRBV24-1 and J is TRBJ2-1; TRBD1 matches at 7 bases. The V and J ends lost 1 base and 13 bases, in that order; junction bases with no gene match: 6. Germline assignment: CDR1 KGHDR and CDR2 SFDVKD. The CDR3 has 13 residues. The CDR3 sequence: CATSDFAGDRQFF. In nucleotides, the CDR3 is TGTGCCACCAGTGATTTTGCCGGGGACAGACAGTTCTTC.

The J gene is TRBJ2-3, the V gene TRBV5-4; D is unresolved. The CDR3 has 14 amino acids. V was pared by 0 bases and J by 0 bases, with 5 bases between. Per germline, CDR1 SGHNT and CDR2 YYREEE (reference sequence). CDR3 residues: CASSLVASTDTQYF. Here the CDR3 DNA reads TGTGCCAGCAGCTTGGTAGCTAGCACAGATACGCAGTATTTT.

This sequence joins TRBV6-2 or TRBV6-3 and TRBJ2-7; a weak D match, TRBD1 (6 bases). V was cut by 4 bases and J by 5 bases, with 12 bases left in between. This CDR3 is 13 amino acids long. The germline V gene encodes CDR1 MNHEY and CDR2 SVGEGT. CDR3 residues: CASSWAGAHEQYF. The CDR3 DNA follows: TGTGCCAGCAGTTGGGCAGGGGCCCACGAGCAGTACTTC.

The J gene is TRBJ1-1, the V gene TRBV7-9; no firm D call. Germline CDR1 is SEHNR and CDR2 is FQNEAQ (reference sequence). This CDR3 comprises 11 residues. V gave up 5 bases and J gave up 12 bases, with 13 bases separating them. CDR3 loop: CASSPDFMTFF. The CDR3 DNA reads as TGTGCCAGCAGCCCGGACTTTATGACTTTCTTT.

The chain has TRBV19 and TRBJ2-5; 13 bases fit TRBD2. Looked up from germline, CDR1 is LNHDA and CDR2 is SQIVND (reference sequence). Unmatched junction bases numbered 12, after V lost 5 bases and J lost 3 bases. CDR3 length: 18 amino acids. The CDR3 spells CASSPRLAGGHRKETQYF. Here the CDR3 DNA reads TGTGCCAGTAGTCCCCGACTAGCGGGGGGCCACCGAAAAGAGACCCAGTACTTC. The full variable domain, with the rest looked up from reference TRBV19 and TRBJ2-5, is DGGITQSPKYLFRKEGQNVTLSCEQNLNHDAMYWYRQDPGQGLRLIYYSQIVNDFQKGDIAEGYSVSREKKESFPLTVTSAQKNPTAFYLCASSPRLAGGHRKETQYFGPGTRLLVL.

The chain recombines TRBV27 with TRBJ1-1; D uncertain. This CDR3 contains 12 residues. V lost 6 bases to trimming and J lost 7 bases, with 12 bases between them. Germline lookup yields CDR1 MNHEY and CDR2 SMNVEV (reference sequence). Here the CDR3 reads CASSRSRNEAFF. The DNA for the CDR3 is TGTGCCAGCAGCCGTAGCCGCAATGAAGCTTTCTTT.